This TCR beta chain was identified during a study of cytomegalovirus exposure and HLA in healthy donors. The ends were cut back, 6 bases at V and 3 bases at J, with 18 bases in the middle. CDR1 MGHDK and CDR2 SYGVNS come from the germline V gene. This CDR3 has 15 amino acids. This clone was observed a few times. Its cognate antigen is unknown. The PCR was carried out with 60 Vbeta primers and 13 Jbeta primers. TCRdb's copy holds only in-frame clones and misses some; the assay was immunoSEQ multiplex PCR. The sample shows more than 85,000 clones, approximately 80% of them seen only once. Findings of the study overall: In a later analysis, TCR beta V- and J-gene trimming was associated with a missense DCLRE1C variant. It was reported in a later analysis that an Asian-associated ancestry cluster showed fewer N-insertions than the 666-donor mean.

The receptor was derived from a man aged 30 to 45 in good health and CMV-seropositive. Sequencing input: PBMCs. The genes are TRBV25-1 and TRBJ2-7; D is perhaps TRBD2 (6 bases). The CDR3 loop reads CASRPPGGTHYEQYF. In nucleotides, the CDR3 is TGTGCCAGCAGGCCCCCCGGCGGGACCCACTACGAGCAGTACTTC.